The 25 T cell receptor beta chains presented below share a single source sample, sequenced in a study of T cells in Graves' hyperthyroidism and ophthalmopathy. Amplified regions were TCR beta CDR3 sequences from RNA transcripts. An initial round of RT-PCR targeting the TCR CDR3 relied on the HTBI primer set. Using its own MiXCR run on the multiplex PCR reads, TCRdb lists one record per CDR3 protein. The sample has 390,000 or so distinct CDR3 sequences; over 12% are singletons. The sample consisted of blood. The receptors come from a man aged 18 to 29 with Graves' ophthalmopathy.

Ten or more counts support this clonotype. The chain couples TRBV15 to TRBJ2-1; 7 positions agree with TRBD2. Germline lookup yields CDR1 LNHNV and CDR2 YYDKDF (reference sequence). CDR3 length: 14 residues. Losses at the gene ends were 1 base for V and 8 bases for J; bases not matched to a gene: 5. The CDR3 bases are TGTGCCACCAGCAGAGTAAGCGGGGTCGATGAGCAGTTCTTC. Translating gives CATSRVSGVDEQFF. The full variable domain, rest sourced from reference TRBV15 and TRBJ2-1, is DAMVIQNPRYQVTQFGKPVTLSCSQTLNHNVMYWYQQKSSQAPKLLFHYYDKDFNNEADTPDNFQSRRPNTSFCFLDIRSPGLGDTAMYLCATSRVSGVDEQFFGPGTRLTVL.

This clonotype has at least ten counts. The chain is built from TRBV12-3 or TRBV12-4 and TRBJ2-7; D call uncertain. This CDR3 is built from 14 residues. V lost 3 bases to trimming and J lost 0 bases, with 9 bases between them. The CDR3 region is CASSLIGFSYEQYF. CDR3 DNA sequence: TGTGCCAGCAGTTTGATTGGGTTCTCCTACGAGCAGTACTTC.

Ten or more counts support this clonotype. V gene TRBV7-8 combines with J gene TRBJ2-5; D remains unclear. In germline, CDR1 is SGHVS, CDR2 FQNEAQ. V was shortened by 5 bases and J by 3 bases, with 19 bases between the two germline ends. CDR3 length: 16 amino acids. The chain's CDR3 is CASSPIRSWFEETQYF. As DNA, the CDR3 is TGTGCCAGCAGCCCCATCAGGTCGTGGTTCGAAGAGACCCAGTACTTC. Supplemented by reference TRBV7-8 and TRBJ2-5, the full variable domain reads GAGVSQSPRYKVAKRGQDVALRCDPISGHVSLFWYQQALGQGPEFLTYFQNEAQLDKSGLPSDRFFAERPEGSVSTLKIQRTQQEDSAVYLCASSPIRSWFEETQYFGPGTRLLVL.

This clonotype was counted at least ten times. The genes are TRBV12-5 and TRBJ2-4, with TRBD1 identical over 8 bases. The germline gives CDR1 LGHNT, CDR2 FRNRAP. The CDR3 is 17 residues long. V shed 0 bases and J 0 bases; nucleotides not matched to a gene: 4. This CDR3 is CASGLVVDRVAKNIQYF. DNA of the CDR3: TGTGCTAGTGGTTTGGTCGTGGACAGGGTAGCCAAAAACATTCAGTACTTC.

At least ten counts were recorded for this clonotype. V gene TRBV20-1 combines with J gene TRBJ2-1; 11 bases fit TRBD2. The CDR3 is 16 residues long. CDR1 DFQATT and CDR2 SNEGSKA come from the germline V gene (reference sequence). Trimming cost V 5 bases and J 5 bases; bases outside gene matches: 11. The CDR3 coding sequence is TGCAGTGCTGGTAGCGGGAGGGCCGCCATACACAATGAGCAGTTCTTC. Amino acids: CSAGSGRAAIHNEQFF.

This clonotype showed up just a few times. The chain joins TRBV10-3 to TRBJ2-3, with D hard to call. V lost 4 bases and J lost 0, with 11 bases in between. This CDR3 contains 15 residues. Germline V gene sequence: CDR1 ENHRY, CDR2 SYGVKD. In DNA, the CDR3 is TGTGCCATCAGTGCAGCAGCACAAAGCACAGATACGCAGTATTTT. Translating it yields CAISAAAQSTDTQYF.

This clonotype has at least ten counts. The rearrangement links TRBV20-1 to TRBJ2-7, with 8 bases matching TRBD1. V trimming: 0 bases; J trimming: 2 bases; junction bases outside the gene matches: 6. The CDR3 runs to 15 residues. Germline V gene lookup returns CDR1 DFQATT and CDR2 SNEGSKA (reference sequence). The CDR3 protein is CSARDMARGPYEQYF. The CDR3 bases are TGCAGTGCTAGAGATATGGCCAGGGGGCCCTACGAGCAGTACTTC.

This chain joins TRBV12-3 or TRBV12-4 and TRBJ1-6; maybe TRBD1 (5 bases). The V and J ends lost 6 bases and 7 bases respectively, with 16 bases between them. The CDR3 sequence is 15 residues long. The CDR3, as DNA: TGTGCCAGCAGCCTCAGGGATTGGCGCAATTCACCCCTCCACTTT. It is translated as CASSLRDWRNSPLHF.

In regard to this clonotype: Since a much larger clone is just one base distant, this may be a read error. The CDR3 nucleotides read TGTGCCAGCAGTTTACCAGGGGACAACCCCTACGAGCAGTACTTC. This sequence encodes CASSLPGDNPYEQYF. This sequence joins TRBV27 and TRBJ2-7; a possible D gene is TRBD1 (6 bases). CDR3 length: 15 residues. Germline V CDR1 and CDR2: MNHEY, SMNVEV (reference sequence). V gave up 2 bases and J gave up 2 bases, with 13 bases separating them.

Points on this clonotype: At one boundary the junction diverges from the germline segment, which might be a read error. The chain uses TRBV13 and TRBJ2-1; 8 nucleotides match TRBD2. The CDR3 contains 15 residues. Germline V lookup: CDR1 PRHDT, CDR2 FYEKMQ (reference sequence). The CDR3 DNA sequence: TGTGCCAGCAGCTTAAGAACTAGCGGCTACAATGAGCGGTTCTTC. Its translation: CASSLRTSGYNERFF. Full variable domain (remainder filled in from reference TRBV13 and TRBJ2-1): AAGVIQSPRHLIKEKRETATLKCYPIPRHDTVYWYQQGPGQDPQFLISFYEKMQSDKGSIPDRFSAQQFSDYHSELNMSSLELGDSALYFCASSLRTSGYNERFFGPGTRLTVL.

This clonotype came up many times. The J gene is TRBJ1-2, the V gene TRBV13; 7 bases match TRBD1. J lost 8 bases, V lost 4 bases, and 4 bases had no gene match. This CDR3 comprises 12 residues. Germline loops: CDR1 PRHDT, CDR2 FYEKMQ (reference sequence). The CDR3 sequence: CASSSTGPGYTF. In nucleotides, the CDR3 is TGTGCCAGCAGCTCGACAGGGCCCGGCTACACCTTC.

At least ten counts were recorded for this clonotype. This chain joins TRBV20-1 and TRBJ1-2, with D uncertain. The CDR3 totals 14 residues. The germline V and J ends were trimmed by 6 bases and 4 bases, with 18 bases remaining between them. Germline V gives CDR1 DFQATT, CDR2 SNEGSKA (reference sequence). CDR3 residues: CSALDRVYGYGYTF. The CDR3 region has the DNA TGCAGTGCCCTGGACCGGGTATACGGCTATGGCTACACCTTC.

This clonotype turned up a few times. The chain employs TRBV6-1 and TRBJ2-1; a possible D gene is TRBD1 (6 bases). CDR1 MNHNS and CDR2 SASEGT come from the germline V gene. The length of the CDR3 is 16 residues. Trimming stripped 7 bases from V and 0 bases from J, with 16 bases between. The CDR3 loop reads CASIKDSFSSYNEQFF. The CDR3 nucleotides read TGTGCCAGCATCAAGGACAGCTTTAGCTCCTACAATGAGCAGTTCTTC.

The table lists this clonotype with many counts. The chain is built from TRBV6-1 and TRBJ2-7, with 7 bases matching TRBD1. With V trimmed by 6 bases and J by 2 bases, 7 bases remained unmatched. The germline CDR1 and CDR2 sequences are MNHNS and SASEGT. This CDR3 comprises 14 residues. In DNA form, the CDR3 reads TGTGCCAGCAGCCCCGGGACAGAGACCTACGAGCAGTACTTC. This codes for CASSPGTETYEQYF.

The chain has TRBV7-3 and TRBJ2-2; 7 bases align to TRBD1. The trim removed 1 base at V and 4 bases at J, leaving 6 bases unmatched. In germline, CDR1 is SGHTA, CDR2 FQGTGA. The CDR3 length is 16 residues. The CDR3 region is CASSLNPGQTTGELFF. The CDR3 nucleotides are TGTGCCAGCAGCTTAAACCCGGGACAGACCACCGGGGAGCTGTTTTTT.

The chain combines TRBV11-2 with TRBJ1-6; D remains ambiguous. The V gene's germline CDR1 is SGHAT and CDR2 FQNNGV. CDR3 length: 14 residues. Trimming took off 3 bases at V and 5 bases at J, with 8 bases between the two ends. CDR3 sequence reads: CASSFGRNNSPLHF. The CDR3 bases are TGTGCCAGCAGCTTCGGACGTAATAATTCACCCCTCCACTTT.

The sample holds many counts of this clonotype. CDR3 coding DNA: TGTGCCAGCGGAGCGACAGGGGGCGGGAATGAGCAGTTCTTC. It codes for CASGATGGGNEQFF. V usage is TRBV6-1 and J usage is TRBJ2-1; the match to TRBD1 covers 10 bases. Germline V gene data show CDR1 as MNHNS and CDR2 as SASEGT. V gave up 8 bases and J gave up 7 bases; unmatched junction bases: 8. CDR3 length equals 14 residues.

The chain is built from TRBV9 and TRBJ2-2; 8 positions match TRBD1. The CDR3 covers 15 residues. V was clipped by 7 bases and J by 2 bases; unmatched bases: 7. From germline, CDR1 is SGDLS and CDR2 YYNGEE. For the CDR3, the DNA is TGTGCCAGCCAACCTGACAGGGGAAACACCGGGGAGCTGTTTTTT. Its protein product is CASQPDRGNTGELFF.

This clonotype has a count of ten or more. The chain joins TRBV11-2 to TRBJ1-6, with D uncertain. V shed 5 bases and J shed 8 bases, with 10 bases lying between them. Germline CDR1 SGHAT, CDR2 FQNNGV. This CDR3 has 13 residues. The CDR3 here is CASSGWSDSPLHF. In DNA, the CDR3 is TGTGCCAGCAGCGGATGGTCCGATTCACCCCTCCACTTT.

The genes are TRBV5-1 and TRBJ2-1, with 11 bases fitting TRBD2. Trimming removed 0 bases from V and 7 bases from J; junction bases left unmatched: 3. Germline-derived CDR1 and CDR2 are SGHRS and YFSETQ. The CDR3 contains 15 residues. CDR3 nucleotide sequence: TGCGCCAGCAGCTTGGCTAGCGGGGGGTTTAATGAGCAGTTCTTC. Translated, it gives CASSLASGGFNEQFF.

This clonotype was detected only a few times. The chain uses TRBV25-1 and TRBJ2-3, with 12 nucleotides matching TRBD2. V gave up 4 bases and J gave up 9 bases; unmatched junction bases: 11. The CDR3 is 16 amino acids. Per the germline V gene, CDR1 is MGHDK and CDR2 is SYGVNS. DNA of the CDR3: TGTGCCAGCAGTGGCCCAGGGACTAGCGGGCCTCACACGCAGTATTTT. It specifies CASSGPGTSGPHTQYF.

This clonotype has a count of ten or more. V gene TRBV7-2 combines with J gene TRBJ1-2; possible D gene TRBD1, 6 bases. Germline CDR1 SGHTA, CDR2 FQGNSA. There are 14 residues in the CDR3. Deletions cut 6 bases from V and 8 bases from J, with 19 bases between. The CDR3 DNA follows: TGTGCCAGCAGTGATTTTCAGGGGAGCCAGGGCTACACCTTC. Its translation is CASSDFQGSQGYTF.

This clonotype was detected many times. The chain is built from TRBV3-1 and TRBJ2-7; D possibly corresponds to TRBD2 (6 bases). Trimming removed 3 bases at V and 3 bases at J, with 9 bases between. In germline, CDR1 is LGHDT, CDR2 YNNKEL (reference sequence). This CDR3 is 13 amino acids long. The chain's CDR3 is CASSHGEDYEQYF. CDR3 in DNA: TGTGCCAGCAGCCACGGGGAGGACTACGAGCAGTACTTC.

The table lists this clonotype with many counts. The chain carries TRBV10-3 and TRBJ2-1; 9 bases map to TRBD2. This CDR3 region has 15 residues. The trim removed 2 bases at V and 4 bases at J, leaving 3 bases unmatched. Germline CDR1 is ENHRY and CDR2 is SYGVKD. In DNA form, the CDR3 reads TGTGCCATCAGTGAGACGGCGGGAGGGTACAATGAGCAGTTCTTC. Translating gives CAISETAGGYNEQFF.

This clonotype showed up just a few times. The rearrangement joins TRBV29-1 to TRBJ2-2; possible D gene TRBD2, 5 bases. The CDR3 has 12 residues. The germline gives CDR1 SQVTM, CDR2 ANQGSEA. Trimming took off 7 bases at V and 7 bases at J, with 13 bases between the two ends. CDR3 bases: TGCAGCGCGGGGATCATGAGCGGGGAGCTGTTTTTT. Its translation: CSAGIMSGELFF.